Below, one T cell receptor beta chain is given with its context. Its antigen is not identified. Every subset's genomic DNA went evenly onto several immunoSEQ plates. Sequenced by immunoSEQ multiplex PCR; TCRdb stores in-frame clones only, minus some. The sample has over a million clones; approximately 78% are singletons. The record originates from a study of shared clonotypes between healthy human individuals. Both subsets, CD45RA+ naive and CD45RA-negative memory, were split from the CD4+ cells. Findings and limits, study-wide: Blood was the sole source, and tissue repertoires probably differ.

Germline V gene data show CDR1 as MNHEY and CDR2 as SVGAGI. With 2 bases removed from V and 2 bases from J, the gap between germline ends came to 11 bases. The CDR3 contains 15 residues. The J gene is TRBJ2-3, the V gene TRBV6-5, with D hard to call. The clonotype comes from a man younger than 35 in good health. Some clones in this sample may be carry-over from other donors' samples. Sequenced material: memory CD4+ T cells from PBMCs. Subset denoted: CD45RA-negative fraction. As DNA, the CDR3 is TGTGCCAGCAGTTACGGCGCGGAGATCACAGATACGCAGTATTTT. This translates into CASSYGAEITDTQYF.